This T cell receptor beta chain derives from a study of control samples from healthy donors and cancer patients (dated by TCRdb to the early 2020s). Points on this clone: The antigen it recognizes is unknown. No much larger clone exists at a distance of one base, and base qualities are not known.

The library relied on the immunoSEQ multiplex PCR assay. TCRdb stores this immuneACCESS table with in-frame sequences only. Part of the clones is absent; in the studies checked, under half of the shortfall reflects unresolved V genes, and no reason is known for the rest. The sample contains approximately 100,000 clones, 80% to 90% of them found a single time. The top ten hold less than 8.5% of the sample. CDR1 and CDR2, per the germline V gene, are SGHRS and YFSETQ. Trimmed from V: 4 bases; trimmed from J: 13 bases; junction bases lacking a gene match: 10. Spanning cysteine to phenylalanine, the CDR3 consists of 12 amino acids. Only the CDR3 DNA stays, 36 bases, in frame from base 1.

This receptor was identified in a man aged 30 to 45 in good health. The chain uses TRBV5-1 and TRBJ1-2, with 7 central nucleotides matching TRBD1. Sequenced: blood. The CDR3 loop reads CASSLGTDRSTF. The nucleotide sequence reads TGCGCCAGCAGCCTGGGGACAGATCGGAGCACCTTC.